This T cell receptor (beta chain) stems from a study of cytomegalovirus exposure and HLA in healthy donors. Study-wide results and limits: The study carried out a later analysis of TCR beta sequences. It associated some 15,000 of them with specific HLA alleles at a false discovery rate of 0.05.

Of note for this clone: Its antigen is not known.

Germline CDR1 is SGHAT and CDR2 is FQNNGV. The V and J ends lost 5 bases and 7 bases, in that order; junction bases with no gene match: 17. There are 19 residues in the CDR3. The study ran its PCR with 60 Vbeta and 13 Jbeta primers. The method was immunoSEQ multiplex PCR; TCRdb's version includes in-frame clones alone and lacks a portion of them. The table shows some 150,000 clones, with around four fifths occurring only once. The chain carries TRBV11-2 and TRBJ2-1; 13 bases fit TRBD2. The sequenced sample consisted of PBMCs. This sequence originates from a man aged 40-50 years in good health and CMV-seronegative. The CDR3 bases are TGTGCCAGCAGCCGCACCCTACTAGCGGGGGGGCCTGACGCGAATGAGCAGTTCTTC. Translated, it gives CASSRTLLAGGPDANEQFF.